This TCR beta chain was documented in a study of identical twins. TCRdb processed the 5' RACE reads anew with MiXCR; each CDR3 protein has one entry. This sample has hundreds of thousands of distinct CDR3 sequences, with just over 7% found just once. Notes on this clonotype: What it recognizes is unknown. Compared with germline, one end of the junction differs, possibly owing to a read error.

Overall study results and limits: Weaker excess sharing between twins was seen in beta out-of-frame sequences.

Germline V gene data show CDR1 as LGHDT and CDR2 as YNNKEL (reference sequence). The CDR3 contains 18 residues. Healthy Caucasians were all of the donors. The same sample was also studied in work on yellow fever vaccine responses in identical twins.

This rearrangement joins TRBV3-1 to TRBJ2-6; weak D call: TRBD1 (6 bases). The TCR comes from a young woman in good health. Sequencing was performed on PBMCs. The CDR3 is CTSSTTGYHLSGANVLTF. In DNA form, the CDR3 reads TGTACCAGCAGCACAACAGGGTACCACCTCTCTGGGGCCAACGTCCTGACTTTC.